This T cell receptor (beta chain) was sequenced for a study of T cell responses to AZD1222 COVID-19 vaccine. Study-level results: Donors were mostly white British, more females; clonal diversity possibly underestimated. Repertoire sampling was restricted to post-peak T cell response timepoints. Close to half of spike-specific TCRs reportedly recognize unmutated variant regions.

The CDR3 contains 10 residues. The ends were cut back, 2 bases at V and 8 bases at J, with 6 bases in the middle. Germline V gene sequence: CDR1 SQVTM, CDR2 ANQGSEA. Clones were read by immunoSEQ multiplex PCR, and TCRdb kept only the in-frame ones, dropping some. Of about 120,000 clones in the sample, around 92% were seen once. In the case of this clone: Its antigen is still unknown.

The starting material was peripheral blood, obtained on day 0 of AZD1222 vaccination. The chain employs TRBV29-1 and TRBJ1-1, with D maybe TRBD1 (5 bases). This TCR was recovered from an adult in good health. CDR3 sequence (DNA): TGCAGCGTTGAATGGGGGGAAGCTTTCTTT. This gives the protein CSVEWGEAFF.